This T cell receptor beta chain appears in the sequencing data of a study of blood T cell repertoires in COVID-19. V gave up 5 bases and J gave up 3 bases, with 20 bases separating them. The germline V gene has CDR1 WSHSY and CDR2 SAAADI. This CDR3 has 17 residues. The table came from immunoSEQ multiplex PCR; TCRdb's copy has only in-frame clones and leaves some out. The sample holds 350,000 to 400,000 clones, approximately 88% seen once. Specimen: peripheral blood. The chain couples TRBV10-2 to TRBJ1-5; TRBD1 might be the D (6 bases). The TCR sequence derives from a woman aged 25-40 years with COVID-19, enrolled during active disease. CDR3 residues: CASSHPPGQSYNQPQHF. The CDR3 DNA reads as TGCGCCAGCAGTCACCCCCCAGGACAGAGTTACAATCAGCCCCAGCATTTT.